Listed here is a single TCR beta chain. The data were taken from a study of blood T cell repertoires in COVID-19. About the research overall: The United States, Italy and Spain provided the acute and convalescent COVID-19 samples. T cells, B-cell-depleted T cells, or PBMCs provided the cDNA or gDNA that served as material.

How the authors handled the data: Amplification from reference gene primers served as the basis for estimated nucleated cell counts. Clones were sequenced by immunoSEQ multiplex PCR, and TCRdb holds only the in-frame ones, with some missing. For V, J and clone size, that table is used; D and trimming come from the DNA. The repertoire holds about 300,000 clones, with roughly 91% as singletons. Germline V lookup: CDR1 MNHNY, CDR2 SVGAGI (reference sequence). This CDR3 region has 12 residues. The V end lost 0 bases, the J end lost 7 bases, and 6 bases lay between the germline ends. Seattle patients were enrolled during active infection and followed longitudinally.

The TCR comes from a woman aged 25 to 39 with COVID-19, enrolled during active disease. The sample taken for sequencing was peripheral blood. This sequence joins TRBV6-6 and TRBJ1-2, with unresolved D. CDR3 residues: CASSYSTGGYTF. The CDR3 DNA reads as TGTGCCAGCAGTTACTCCACGGGTGGCTACACCTTC.